This entry features one T cell receptor beta chain sequence. No cognate antigen has been identified for it. No base-level quality is on record; no much larger clone is a single base apart. This record comes from a study of blood T cell repertoires in COVID-19 (dated by TCRdb to 2018 to 2020). Turning to the overall study: The collaborator samples originated in the United States, Italy and Spain and spanned the acute and convalescent phases of COVID-19. The prospective study material was composed of cDNA or gDNA derived from T cells, B-cell-depleted T cells, or PBMCs. The dataset comprised deeply sampled blood TCRbeta repertoires from subjects exposed to, actively infected with, or recovered from COVID-19. The repertoires were released in a freely available public database meant as a resource for research on the immune response to SARS-CoV-2. The samples were drawn from two sources: the first 160 participants of the ongoing ImmuneRACE study, and 1,000 to 1,500 subjects contributed by 6 global collaborators. Nearly every sample came with metadata listing a de-identified subject ID, COVID-19 status, age in years and sex. Where HLA class I and class II types were available, the types were taken from metadata supplied by the sample provider, not from assay-based typing. Broader findings and caveats from the paper: Clinical and demographic metadata were provided uncurated, with the amount varying by source and participant.

TCRbeta CDR3 regions were amplified from genomic DNA by means of the immunoSEQ Assay, a bias-controlled multiplex PCR. In the authors' own workflow: Nucleated cell counts per sample were estimated from amplification of reference gene primers within the assay. To quantify the absolute abundance of each unique TCRbeta CDR3 rearrangement, sequence reads were collapsed and filtered. For each sample, productive Simpson clonality was calculated as the square root of Simpson's diversity index over productive rearrangements. Held by TCRdb, this immuneACCESS table contains in-frame sequences only and omits some clones. Under half of the omission traces to an unresolved V gene where checked; the cause of the rest is unknown. V, J and clone size are those of that table, while D and trimming were read from the DNA. For this sample the table gives 200,000 to 250,000 clones, of which 82% were detected only once. The top ten hold approximately 8.4% of the sample.

One collaborating source in Seattle enrolled patients during active infection and followed them longitudinally through the course of disease. The collaborating institutions used their own protocols to collect whole blood in K2EDTA tubes. Collaborator samples were shipped for TCRbeta analysis as frozen whole blood, isolated PBMCs, or DNA extracted from either sample type. The CDR3 runs 16 residues from the cysteine to the phenylalanine. Only the CDR3 region is kept as DNA, spanning 48 bases read in frame from base 1. The junction shows trimming of 0 bases on V and 1 base on J, plus 11 bases between the germline ends. The germline V gene encodes CDR1 SGHKS and CDR2 YYEKEE (reference sequence).

Sequencing input: peripheral blood. The chain was built from TRBV5-5 and TRBJ2-1; the D gene is unclear. This TCR derives from an elderly woman with COVID-19, enrolled during active disease. Here is the DNA: TGTGCCAGCAGCTTGGCGGAGTTTGGATCCTACAATGAGCAGTTCTTC. This codes for CASSLAEFGSYNEQFF.